This T cell receptor (beta chain) originates from a study of cytomegalovirus exposure and HLA in healthy donors (TCRdb year 2017). Describing the broader study: An earlier analysis of more than 550 of the donors reported 276 Gb of sequence data and some 110 million unique TCR beta sequences obtained from 150 million to 200 million T cells. Roughly 300 gigabases of sequencing data and tens of millions of unique TCR sequences were included in an early release covering under 650 HLA-typed donors. The genetic ancestry cluster associated with self-reported Caucasian donors included 81% of the roughly 400 genotyped donors. The study was designed to test whether signatures of past pathogen exposure could be identified by cataloging public T cell receptors. Using immunosequencing, the study profiled T cell repertoires from roughly 650 subjects and related those repertoires to cytomegalovirus serostatus. A separate validation cohort of roughly 130 different subjects was used in addition to the roughly 670-subject first cohort. To predict cytomegalovirus infection status, the study brought together high-throughput TCR immunosequencing, statistical association of individual TCRs with disease status, and machine learning. In a later analysis, previously published TCR beta repertoires from fewer than 750 donors were re-analyzed and high-resolution HLA genotyping was added so that TCR occurrence patterns could be studied. In the later analysis, no new phenotypic data were used to find candidate immune exposures; instead, reliance was placed on TCR beta sequences and their occurrence across donors. In an earlier analysis of several hundred of the donors, high-throughput TCR beta sequencing was used to judge whether each TCR beta V gene segment behaved as functional or pseudogenic. Donor age, sex, ethnicity and CMV serostatus were compiled together with the repertoire data. A later genetic analysis took genome-wide SNP genotypes for about 65% of the 666 donors and used that subset as a discovery cohort. All discovery cohort repertoires had been generated on a single sequencing platform. HLA typing included class I and class II loci at four-digit resolution. Typing coverage differed by locus: A, B, C, DRB1 and DQB1 were typed in roughly 620-640 donors, DQA1 in about 560, DPA1 in 606, and DPB1 in roughly 470. A few DR-DQ haplotypes were handled as single units for association and clustering because linkage in the cohort was strong. Across some 400 genotyped donors of the cohort, an average of about 200,000 unique TCR beta nucleotide sequences per donor were sequenced, and roughly 20% of those sequences were non-productive.

Details on this clone: Its target antigen remains unknown. Base qualities are not at hand, and no much larger clone is one base apart.

Summary of the overall study and its limitations: In vitro tests confirmed that three of the cytomegalovirus-associated TCR beta chains recognize cytomegalovirus antigens. The 87-base-pair reads could not distinguish some IMGT-functional V segments, including TRBV6-2 and TRBV6-3, so those segments were excluded. Correlated functional status among segregating V segments might be attributable to linkage disequilibrium, but an unknown experimental factor could not be ruled out. Only TCR beta chains were sequenced in this cohort, and the absence of alpha or paired-chain data limited detectable features. A later genetic analysis reported fewer N-insertions in productive TCRs among donors in an Asian-associated ancestry cluster than the roughly 700-donor mean. A later analysis associated 17,000 or so TCR beta sequences with specific HLA alleles at a false discovery rate of 0.05. A further reported finding was that TCR beta sequences accurately predicted the HLA-A and HLA-B alleles for most subjects in the first cohort. Compared with equally common non-associated chains, HLA-associated TCR beta chains in a later analysis were more clonally expanded and had lower generation probabilities. A total of 150 to 200 TCR beta chains were listed by the study as associated with cytomegalovirus. A cluster of highly shared sequence variants was judged likely to be a technical artifact of the sequencing pipeline. According to a later analysis, parvovirus B19, influenza, CMV and Epstein-Barr virus appeared linked to several top co-occurrence clusters. Strong co-occurrence of HLA alleles, especially DR and DQ, made assigning TCR associations to individual alleles difficult. Broadly in line with IMGT annotations, most TCR beta V segments showed up in productive rearrangements about 87% or about 30% of the time in an earlier analysis of under 700 of the donors. According to the authors, the approach could potentially be generalized to other disease states and immunological phenotypes. Most TCR sequences were observed very rarely across donors, whereas some public TCRs were present in many individuals. In a later analysis, TCR association rates were found to vary across HLA loci, with the most associated TCRs seen for DRB1 alleles and the fewest for HLA-C alleles. The classifier was reported to diagnose cytomegalovirus status with high specificity and sensitivity in both the original and validation cohorts. For the cohort, immune exposure information was limited to CMV serostatus. In a later genetic analysis, a missense DCLRE1C variant was associated with V-gene and J-gene trimming of TCR beta chains, and the association was replicated in an independent cohort. A later analysis found that most CMV-associated TCR beta chains appeared HLA-restricted, with HLA associations seemingly driven largely by CMV exposure. Roughly 17 rarely observed V segments, including chromosome 9 orphons, were excluded from the earlier analysis of almost 600 of the donors because counts were too low. Because some donors lacked HLA typing at each locus, the association tests relied only on the typed subset. The presence/absence analyses assumed that sequencing depth was roughly uniform across donors, and that assumption may not be true.

In total, 666 healthy bone marrow donors made up the cohort. At the time of sampling, all cohort members were nominally healthy, though unrecorded immune exposures were likely present. The donor was CMV seropositive and was included in the group of some 290 seropositive cohort members. A peripheral blood sample was provided by each donor, and peripheral blood mononuclear cells were used for TCR beta sequencing. Genomic DNA was extracted from the blood cell samples with the Qiagen DNeasy Blood Extraction Kit. Library construction relied on the immunoSEQ multiplex PCR assay. The multiplex PCR relied on a mix of 60 forward primers for TCR Vbeta segments and 13 reverse primers for TCR Jbeta segments. A multiplex PCR assay on genomic DNA amplified the CDR3 region of rearranged TCR beta genes. The Illumina HiSeq System was used to sequence the amplified TCR beta libraries as 87-base-pair reads. Per the source publication's procedure: In a later analysis, tens of millions of unique TCR beta chains were counted across the 500 to 700 repertoires, and about 9.9 million of these chains were shared by at least two donors. Raw reads were error-corrected and collapsed into unique sequences with a nearest-neighbor algorithm that merged closely related sequences to remove PCR and sequencing errors. CDR3 sequences were aligned to IMGT reference sequences to assign V, D and J gene segments. For a sequence to be retained, a match of at least six nucleotides was required to both a V gene segment and a J gene segment. Rearrangements were called productive when the CDR3 lacked stop codons and stayed in frame with V and J; all others were non-productive. Following IMGT convention, CDR3 was defined as the stretch from the second conserved V-encoded cysteine to the conserved J-encoded phenylalanine. In an earlier analysis of approximately 590 of the donors, sequences lacking an unambiguous match to a single V gene segment were excluded. In an earlier analysis of a few hundred of the donors, V segments were called functional above 56.7% productive rearrangements and were called segregating when the between-donor standard deviation exceeded 5%. A statistical classification framework was built for diagnosing cytomegalovirus status from the catalog of TCR beta chain sequences. V and J gene assignment, in a later analysis, came from comparing TCR nucleotide sequences with IMGT/GENE-DB human TR gene sequences. In a later analysis, CDR3 sequences and most-parsimonious VDJ recombination scenarios were assigned using the TCRdist pipeline. In a later analysis, every TCR beta chain was defined by the combination of its CDR3 amino acid sequence and its V-gene family, and reads without a unique V-gene family were dropped. As a way to deal with suspected cross-contamination and a sequencing artifact, a later analysis dropped 450 to 700 nucleotide sequences that were highly shared and had low generation probability. In a later analysis, a clonal expansion index was calculated for each public chain from normalized within-repertoire ranks of inferred template counts. In a later analysis, generation probabilities were computed with a VDJ recombination model fitted to out-of-frame rearrangements, and the resulting probabilities were checked against IGoR. In a later analysis, TCR-TCR, TCR-HLA and TCR-CMV co-occurrence was scored with hypergeometric tests, and a repertoire-size bias correction was applied to TCR pairs. To estimate false discovery rates, a later analysis permuted the HLA or CMV assignments 20 times. A later analysis grouped co-occurring TCRs with DBSCAN, adding TCRdist sequence similarity when clustering within HLA-allele-positive subsets. For co-occurrence clustering, repertoires with fewer than 30,000 or more than 120,000 public chains were excluded, along with roughly five repertoires with anomalous nucleotide sharing. In its TCRdb copy, this immuneACCESS table keeps in-frame sequences only and misses some clones. Where compared with another copy, unresolved V genes explain less than half of these, and the others have no known cause. V, J and clone size derive from that table, while D and trimming were established from the DNA sequence. This sample gives 90,000 to 110,000 clones in total; 77% of them show up just once. Jointly, the top ten make up 7.5% to 10% of the sample.

Trimming takes 5 bases from V and 4 bases from J, and the germline ends sit 12 bases apart. There are 13 amino acids in the CDR3, from cysteine to phenylalanine inclusive. Only the CDR3 DNA stays, 39 bases, in frame from base 1. For CDR1 and CDR2, the germline V gene lists SGHTA and FQGNSA. The sample comprised PBMCs. This chain is built from TRBV7-2 and TRBJ2-7, with the D segment identity uncertain. The receptor's source is a woman aged 35 to 49 in good health and CMV-seropositive. The DNA reads TGTGCCAGCAGCACGTCGACAAAGTACGAGCAGTACTTC. This encodes CASSTSTKYEQYF.